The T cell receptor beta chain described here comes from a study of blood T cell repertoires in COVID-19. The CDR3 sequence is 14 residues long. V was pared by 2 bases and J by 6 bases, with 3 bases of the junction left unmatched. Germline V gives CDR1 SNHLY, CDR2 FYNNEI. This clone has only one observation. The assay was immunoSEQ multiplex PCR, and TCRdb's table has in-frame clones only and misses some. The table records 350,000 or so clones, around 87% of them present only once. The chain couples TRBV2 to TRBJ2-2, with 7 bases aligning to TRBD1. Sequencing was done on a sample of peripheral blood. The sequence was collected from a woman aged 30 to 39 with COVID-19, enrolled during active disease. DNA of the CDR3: TGTGCCAGCAGTGAACGGCAGGGGGCCGGGGAGCTGTTTTTT. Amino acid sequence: CASSERQGAGELFF.